The 23 T cell receptor beta chains presented below share a single source sample, sequenced in a study of T-cell memory formation after mild COVID-19. TCRdb re-derived calls from the 5' RACE reads in MiXCR, one entry per CDR3 protein. The sample shows 250,000 to 300,000 distinct CDR3 sequences, roughly 16% of them seen only once. Sequenced: PBMCs or a T cell subset sorted from them (not recorded which). These receptor sequences come from a young man who had mild COVID-19 (a few samples of this study predate the infection). Cell type and time point are not known.

The table lists this clonotype with a few counts. V and J are TRBV4-1 and TRBJ2-1; D uncertain. The length of the CDR3 is 15 residues. Per the germline V gene, CDR1 is MGHRA and CDR2 is YSYEKL. Trimming removed 4 bases from V and 7 bases from J, with 17 bases in between. The CDR3 region is CASSPWHRQSNEQFF. In DNA, the CDR3 is TGCGCCAGCAGCCCCTGGCACCGGCAGAGTAATGAGCAGTTCTTC.

The rearrangement uses TRBV18 and TRBJ2-1, with D possibly being TRBD2 (6 bases). The CDR3 consists of 16 residues. In germline, CDR1 is KGHSH, CDR2 LQKENI. The V gene lost 3 bases and the J gene lost 5 bases, with 17 bases spanning the gap. The DNA for the CDR3 is TGTGCCAGCTCACCCCCCACGGGGGAGTCACACAATGAGCAGTTCTTC. Its protein is CASSPPTGESHNEQFF.

This clonotype appeared a few times. This sequence joins TRBV30 and TRBJ2-3; D remains unclear. CDR1 and CDR2 (germline): GTSNPN, SVGIG (reference sequence). V shed 2 bases and J shed 2 bases, with 11 bases lying between them. The length of the CDR3 is 14 residues. The CDR3 spells CAWSRARSTDTQYF. CDR3 DNA sequence: TGTGCCTGGAGTCGGGCCAGATCCACAGATACGCAGTATTTT.

This clonotype was seen a few times. The chain employs TRBV7-9 and TRBJ2-1; 9 bases map to TRBD1. The germline CDR1 and CDR2 sequences are SEHNR and FQNEAQ (reference sequence). The length of the CDR3 is 15 residues. After removal of 2 bases from V and 3 bases from J, the junction contained 2 bases not matched to a gene. CDR3 loop: CASSLTGGFYNEQFF. The CDR3 coding sequence is TGTGCCAGCAGCTTAACAGGGGGCTTCTACAATGAGCAGTTCTTC.

CDR3: CASSRVIGFNYGYTF. Here the CDR3 DNA reads TGCGCCAGCAGCCGGGTTATCGGCTTTAACTATGGCTACACCTTC. The V call is TRBV4-3, the J call TRBJ1-2; D not resolved. V dropped 4 bases and J dropped 1 base, with 13 bases sitting between them. From germline, CDR1 is LGHNA and CDR2 YSLEER. The CDR3 consists of 15 residues.

J is TRBJ2-7 and V is TRBV9, with 9 bases that match TRBD1. This CDR3 is built from 16 residues. The germline V gene has CDR1 SGDLS and CDR2 YYNGEE. V trimming: 0 bases; J trimming: 3 bases; junction bases outside the gene matches: 7. The CDR3 protein is CASSVAGGDRDYEQYF. The CDR3 nucleotides are TGTGCCAGCAGCGTAGCTGGGGGGGACAGGGACTACGAGCAGTACTTC.

This clonotype was counted a few times. The chain links TRBV5-1 to TRBJ2-2; TRBD2 aligns across 9 bases. The CDR3 loop spans 18 amino acids. Germline V CDR1 and CDR2: SGHRS, YFSETQ. Trimming took 4 bases from V and 1 from J; bases not matched to a gene: 11. In DNA form, the CDR3 reads TGCGCCAGCAGCCCCGCCCTGGGACTAGCTATGAACACCGGGGAGCTGTTTTTT. Protein: CASSPALGLAMNTGELFF.

This rearrangement joins TRBV25-1 to TRBJ1-6, with 8 bases that match TRBD1. The CDR3 extends over 14 amino acids. Germline CDR1 MGHDK, CDR2 SYGVNS. V shed 6 bases and J 5 bases; nucleotides not matched to a gene: 3. The CDR3 sequence is CASRRTGNNSPLHF. CDR3 DNA: TGTGCCAGCAGGAGGACAGGGAATAATTCACCCCTCCACTTT.

The chain carries TRBV27 and TRBJ2-7; TRBD2 might be the D (5 bases). V lost 5 bases and J 1 base, leaving 12 bases between the germline ends. The CDR3 runs to 14 residues. The V gene's germline CDR1 is MNHEY and CDR2 SMNVEV (reference sequence). The CDR3 DNA reads as TGTGCCAGCAGTCACCGACGGGGTTCCTACGAGCAGTACTTC. This translates into CASSHRRGSYEQYF.

This clonotype was counted a few times. V and J are TRBV7-3 and TRBJ1-1; 8 bases are shared with TRBD1. Germline trimming cut 5 bases from V and 4 bases from J; bases unmatched to any gene: 6. This CDR3 has 14 residues. CDR1 and CDR2 from the germline V gene are SGHTA and FQGTGA. Written as DNA, the CDR3 is TGTGCCAGCAGCGCCCAGGGGGCCGGCACTGAAGCTTTCTTT. Translating gives CASSAQGAGTEAFF.

This chain links TRBV5-6 with TRBJ2-1, with D perhaps matching TRBD2 (5 bases). This CDR3 is built from 14 residues. CDR1 and CDR2 (germline): SGHDT, YYEEEE. Trimming took 0 bases from V and 1 from J, leaving 5 bases between them. CDR3 coding DNA: TGTGCCAGCAGCTTGGGGAGGTCCTACAATGAGCAGTTCTTC. Translating gives CASSLGRSYNEQFF.

In this sample, this clonotype turned up many times. V usage is TRBV7-3 and J usage is TRBJ2-7; D gene ambiguous. The length of the CDR3 is 13 residues. The V end was cut by 1 base, the J end by 3 bases, with 7 bases between. Germline V lookup: CDR1 SGHTA, CDR2 FQGTGA. CDR3 region: CASSLSQSYEQYF. In DNA, the CDR3 is TGTGCCAGCAGCTTAAGTCAGAGCTACGAGCAGTACTTC.

Here the CDR3 reads CSARSGVSYNSPLHF. CDR3 DNA sequence: TGCAGTGCTAGGTCGGGGGTGAGCTATAATTCACCCCTCCACTTT. This sequence joins TRBV20-1 and TRBJ1-6, with D perhaps TRBD1 (5 bases). CDR3 length: 15 residues. V lost 3 bases and J 3 bases, leaving 12 bases between the germline ends. Germline V lookup: CDR1 DFQATT, CDR2 SNEGSKA (reference sequence).

This clonotype turned up a few times. The chain is built from TRBV2 and TRBJ2-7, with a possible D match to TRBD1 (5 bases). The ends were cut back, 7 bases at V and 6 bases at J, with 16 bases in the middle. This CDR3 has 13 amino acids. Per germline, CDR1 SNHLY and CDR2 FYNNEI. The CDR3 coding sequence is TGTGCCAGCAATGCGGTCAGGGCGTCCGAGCAGTACGTC. This encodes CASNAVRASEQYV.

Many counts were recorded for this clonotype. The CDR3 region is CASSLNMETQYF. CDR3 coding DNA: TGTGCCAGCAGCTTAAATATGGAGACCCAGTACTTC. This chain connects TRBV7-6 to TRBJ2-5; D is ambiguous. Looked up from germline, CDR1 is SGHVS and CDR2 is FNYEAQ. The V and J ends lost 2 bases and 5 bases respectively, with 6 bases between them. The CDR3 is 12 amino acids.

The rearrangement joins TRBV2 to TRBJ2-3; no clear D. Per germline, CDR1 SNHLY and CDR2 FYNNEI. V lost 6 bases and J lost 0, with 10 bases in between. The CDR3 spans 14 residues. The CDR3 here is CASSGRQSTDTQYF. The CDR3 nucleotides read TGTGCCAGCAGCGGGCGGCAAAGCACAGATACGCAGTATTTT.

This clonotype was observed a handful of times. The V gene is TRBV5-5, the J gene TRBJ1-1, with D uncertain. Trimming took 0 bases from V and 9 from J, leaving 6 bases between them. CDR3 length equals 11 residues. CDR1 and CDR2 (germline): SGHKS, YYEKEE (reference sequence). The CDR3 region is CASSLVSQAFF. CDR3 nucleotide sequence: TGTGCCAGCAGCTTGGTCAGTCAAGCTTTCTTT. The whole variable domain, filled in from reference TRBV5-5 and TRBJ1-1, reads DAGVTQSPTHLIKTRGQQVTLRCSPISGHKSVSWYQQVLGQGPQFIFQYYEKEERGRGNFPDRFSARQFPNYSSELNVNALLLGDSALYLCASSLVSQAFFGQGTRLTVV.

In DNA form, the CDR3 reads TGTGCCAGCACTCCAGGGGCTAATCAGCCCCAGCATTTT. Translation gives CASTPGANQPQHF. The chain combines TRBV6-2 or TRBV6-3 with TRBJ1-5, with D perhaps TRBD1 (6 bases). CDR3 length equals 13 residues. The V and J ends lost 7 bases and 4 bases respectively, with 11 bases between them. CDR1 MNHEY and CDR2 SVGEGT come from the germline V gene.

This clonotype was detected only a few times. The chain uses TRBV18 and TRBJ2-5; 7 bases map to TRBD1. The trim removed 0 bases at V and 2 bases at J, leaving 0 bases unmatched. The CDR3 is made up of 14 amino acids. Germline V gene sequence: CDR1 KGHSH, CDR2 LQKENI. Here the CDR3 reads CASSPPGQQETQYF. The CDR3 coding sequence is TGTGCCAGCTCACCACCGGGACAGCAAGAGACCCAGTACTTC.

This chain links TRBV7-6 with TRBJ1-4; D uncertain. V was trimmed by 1 base and J by 10 bases, leaving 13 bases between them. Germline V gene sequence: CDR1 SGHVS, CDR2 FNYEAQ. This CDR3 has 14 residues. In DNA form, the CDR3 reads TGTGCCAGCAGCTTAGAGGTCTCAGGAGGAAAACTGTTTTTT. This codes for CASSLEVSGGKLFF.

This clonotype was seen more than once but under ten times. The chain uses TRBV7-2 and TRBJ1-2; tentatively, D is TRBD1 (6 bases). CDR3 size: 14 residues. With 3 bases removed from V and 6 bases from J, the gap between germline ends came to 14 bases. In germline, CDR1 is SGHTA, CDR2 FQGNSA. The CDR3 sequence is CASSFYAGVDGYTF. The DNA of the CDR3 is TGTGCCAGCAGCTTTTATGCAGGGGTGGATGGCTACACCTTC.

This clonotype was found many times. This rearrangement joins TRBV12-3 or TRBV12-4 to TRBJ2-5; the D gene is possibly TRBD2 (6 bases). The V end was cut by 4 bases, the J end by 4 bases, with 10 bases between. The CDR3 has 13 amino acids. CDR3 DNA: TGTGCCAGCAGTTATCCGGGGGTAGAGACCCAGTACTTC. This translates into CASSYPGVETQYF.

V is TRBV6-5 and J is TRBJ2-7; TRBD1 matches at 8 bases. This CDR3 is 14 amino acids long. In germline, CDR1 is MNHEY, CDR2 SVGAGI. Losses at the gene ends were 5 bases for V and 3 bases for J; bases not matched to a gene: 6. The chain's CDR3 is CASSPQGAGYEQYV. CDR3 nucleotides: TGTGCCAGCAGTCCGCAGGGGGCAGGCTACGAGCAGTACGTC.